This T cell receptor (beta chain) was sequenced for a study of shared clonotypes between healthy human individuals (TCRdb year 2020). Notes on the research overall: A couple of women and a few men aged 18 to 49 years were included in the cohort. For each donor, CD4 naive and CD4 memory were each given three plates, CD8 naive was given two plates, and CD8 memory was given one plate. To estimate repertoire size and how much clonotypes are shared between individuals, the study performed deep sequencing of blood TCR repertoires from a few healthy adults. Libraries were prepared and TCR repertoires were sequenced by different laboratories using diverse techniques, in order to increase sequencing depth and limit assay-specific biases. Between about 0.85 and 10 billion PBMCs per donor were obtained by leukapheresis. Results the study describes overall, beyond this receptor: Pairwise subsampling indicated that sequencing depth was expected to affect the degree of clonotype sharing among donors. Approximately 5% of naive CD4, roughly 3.6% of naive CD8, roughly 2.4% of memory CD4, and around 0.42% of memory CD8 clonotypes were shared across four donors. Compared with non-shared clonotypes, the clonotypes found in all four sorted-subset donors had higher generation probabilities. Estimated clonotype richness was generally larger for naive than for memory subsets. Even with the large sequencing depth, rarefaction of the sorted-subset datasets indicated that sequencing was incomplete. Sampling was restricted to blood, and TCR repertoires in tissues likely differ from the TCR repertoires found in blood. Because the study included only a small number of donors, the genetic and exposure-history diversity represented was limited.

Using the deep immunoSEQ assay, TCR CDR3 regions were amplified from genomic DNA by multiplex PCR. Extracted genomic DNA from each cell subset was spread evenly across all wells of several immunoSEQ 96-well plates, with each plate serving as a replicate. For sorted subsets, approximately 200 ng of genomic DNA, equivalent to around 29,000 T cell genomes, went into each replicate PCR. Purified libraries were measured with a Qubit 3.0 fluorometer, size-checked on a Bioanalyzer 2100, and measured again with the KAPA Library Quantification kit. A separate single-read 150-cycle Illumina NextSeq 550 flow cell was used to sequence each immunoSEQ 96-well plate. The published analysis was carried out like this. Because the immunoSEQ output held only junctional sequences and lacked quality scores, the filtering could not match the filtering applied to full-length reads. To assign V/J genes and CDR3, sequences were annotated against IMGT germline references using PyIR, a Python wrapper for IgBLAST v1.9. Reads with weak V/J assignments (E-value above 1e-6), missing CDR3, stop codons, out-of-frame junctions, or ambiguous translated residues were removed. V3J clonotypes were defined by identical inferred V gene, J gene, and CDR3 amino acid sequence. Percentage overlap between repertoires was computed as shared unique clonotypes divided by the size of the smaller repertoire. Repertoire richness was assessed with RTK rarefaction, the Chao1 estimator, and Recon v2.1 estimates of unobserved clonotypes. For all TCRbeta clonotypes obtained by the gDNA method from a handful of donors, generation probabilities were computed with OLGA. As stored in TCRdb, this immuneACCESS dataset retains in-frame rearrangements with V and J assigned. A fraction of the clones does not appear; measured against another copy, unresolved V genes explain less than half of the discrepancy, and the remainder lacks a known reason. That table is the source of V, J and clone size, and D and trimming were worked out from the DNA. Across this sample there are 2 million to 2.5 million clones, with just under 95% seen only once. Jointly, the top ten make up approximately 0.4% of the sample.

Donors were healthy HIV-negative adults with no recently reported acute infections or vaccinations. Only Caucasian adults living in Nashville, Tennessee, USA were represented among the donors. CD4+ T cells were enriched by magnetic negative selection; naive cells were then positively selected on CD45RA, and the negative fraction formed the memory subset. Blood was obtained by leukapheresis, after which PBMCs were separated by Ficoll-Histopaque density gradient centrifugation and cryopreserved in liquid nitrogen vapor phase. Analytical flow cytometry was used to check the purity and quantity of each magnetically sorted T cell population. From each sorted fraction, genomic DNA was isolated and quantified by UV absorbance on a Nanodrop 2000c. The CDR3 holds 13 amino acids from the cysteine to the phenylalanine. Here the CDR3 DNA is all that survives: 39 bases in frame from base 1. Trimming removed 6 bases from V and 1 base from J; the gene matches leave 1 base unexplained. The germline V gene encodes CDR1 MNHNS and CDR2 SASEGT.

With regard to this clone: Its antigen is unknown. A much more abundant neighbour one base away suggests this may be a read error. In the same sample, other DNA sequences code for this CDR3.

The rearrangement joined TRBV6-1 to TRBJ1-1, with 8 central nucleotides matching TRBD1. Sequences were obtained from naive CD4+ T cells from PBMCs. What this sample's cell subset or site label stands for: CD45RA+ positively selected. The receptor was derived from a man between 18 and 35 years old in good health. Some clones in this sample may be carry-over from other donors' samples. At the DNA level, the sequence is TGTGCCAGCAGCGGACAGGGGAACACTGAAGCTTTCTTT. Translated, it gives CASSGQGNTEAFF.